This T cell receptor beta chain was retrieved from a study of T cells in localized non-small cell lung cancer. General observations from the study: Clonality peaked in uninvolved adjacent lung rather than tumor.

With respect to this clone: Its matching antigen is unknown.

Clones were read by immunoSEQ multiplex PCR, and TCRdb kept only the in-frame ones, dropping some. The sample has fewer than 95,000 clones; approximately 90% are singletons. This clonotype was sampled from a woman aged 40-69 years with stage II squamous cell lung carcinoma. The starting material was PBMCs, obtained before any cancer treatment.

CDR3 bases: TGTGCCAGCAGCTTACAGGGAGGACAGGAGCAGTACTTC. It is translated as CASSLQGGQEQYF. The chain recombines TRBV27 with TRBJ2-7; D could derive from TRBD1 or TRBD2 (6 bases each). The CDR3 consists of 13 residues. The germline gives CDR1 MNHEY, CDR2 SMNVEV (reference sequence). The V end lost 6 bases, the J end lost 7 bases, and 16 bases lay between the germline ends.